The T cell receptor (beta chain) described here comes from a study of Ad26.COV2.S vaccination and SARS-CoV-2 variants. Study-wide context: Each vaccinee took Ad26.COV2.S intramuscularly, once or twice 56 days apart.

This CDR3 has 13 residues. Trimming at V came to 3 bases and at J to 5 bases, leaving 2 bases not matched to a gene. Germline CDR1 and CDR2: SEHNR and FQNEAQ (reference sequence). This sample's treatment: 15 to 20 received Ad26.COV2.S at low or high dose, single or two shots; roughly 5 received placebo; per-sample allocation not given. The samples date from day 63 after the first vaccine or placebo injection. Whoever gave the sample was an adult aged 18-55 years in Boston. Expressing Wuhan-strain SARS-CoV-2 spike, an Ad26 vector served as the vaccine. For this clone: Its antigen is not known.

Study findings and constraints: Possible underestimation of total T cell responses by the TCR breadth and depth analyses was noted.

Assay used: immunoSEQ multiplex PCR; TCRdb lists only in-frame clones, some missing. The sample shows approximately 460,000 clones, nearly 90% of them seen only once. This specimen was peripheral blood, taken in a trial of Ad26.COV2.S vaccine versus placebo. This chain connects TRBV7-9 to TRBJ2-7; 9 bases are shared with TRBD1. This TCR was sampled from a person aged 18 to 59 who received the Ad26.COV2.S COVID-19 vaccine or a placebo. The CDR3 reads CASSFTGGDEQYF. In DNA form, the CDR3 reads TGTGCCAGCAGCTTCACAGGGGGCGACGAGCAGTACTTC.